These T cell receptor beta chains were read from a single sample in a study of shared clonotypes between healthy human individuals. Data came from immunoSEQ multiplex PCR; TCRdb stores just in-frame clones and leaves some out. The sample has about 1.1 million clones; around 82% are singletons. The sequencing sample was made of memory CD4+ T cells from PBMCs. These TCRs come from a man between 18 and 29 years old in good health. Some clones in this sample may be carry-over from other donors' samples. The CDR3 runs from the conserved cysteine through the conserved F or W. A D gene is named only where the DNA matches it firmly. Rows give clone size only sometimes, using once, few, many, or a class for an expanded clone.

J,size,V,D,DNA,CDR3
TRBJ2-4,.,TRBV27,.,TGTGCCAGCAGTCCCCAGGCCAGCGCTAGAAGCATTCAGTACTTC,CASSPQASARSIQYF
TRBJ2-1,.,TRBV7-2,TRBD2,TGTGCCAGCAGCCGCCGTCGACTAGCGGGAGCCGATGAGCAGTTCTTC,CASSRRRLAGADEQFF
TRBJ1-5,.,TRBV30,.,TGTGCCTGGAACGAGGGACACCCTAGCAATCAGCCCCAGCATTTT,CAWNEGHPSNQPQHF
TRBJ2-2,.,TRBV7-3,TRBD1,TGTGCCAGCAGCTCCCACCACAGGGGCGGCCGCGGGGAGCTGTTTTTT,CASSSHHRGGRGELFF
TRBJ2-7,few,TRBV28,.,TGTGCCAGCAGCCCCGTACGAGGTCGAGGGCAGTACTTC,CASSPVRGRGQYF
TRBJ1-1,few,TRBV10-2,.,TGCGCCAGCAGTGATGTGCGCCCGGACACTGAAGCTTTCTTT,CASSDVRPDTEAFF
TRBJ2-7,.,TRBV5-1,TRBD1,TGCGCCAGCAGCTTCCTAGGGGGCATCTACGAGCAGTACTTC,CASSFLGGIYEQYF
TRBJ1-2,many,TRBV6-4,.,TGTGCCAGCAGTGAAGGCCGAGGTGCAAGTGGCTACACCTTC,CASSEGRGASGYTF
TRBJ2-3,.,TRBV15,TRBD2,TGTGCCACCAAGGGAGTGGCGCGGGGGTACACAGATACGCAGTATTTT,CATKGVARGYTDTQYF
TRBJ2-7,.,TRBV5-1,TRBD1,TGCGCCAGCAGCTCCGGACAGGGCCACGAGCAGTACTTC,CASSSGQGHEQYF
TRBJ1-2,.,TRBV6-6,.,TGTGCCAGCAGTTACTCGAGGGACGGCTACACCTTC,CASSYSRDGYTF
TRBJ1-2,.,TRBV6-6,.,TGTGCCAGCAGTTACTCGGAGGGGGATGGCTACACCTTC,CASSYSEGDGYTF
TRBJ2-1,few,TRBV2,.,TGTGCCAGCAAAGTGGGCAGAAACAATGAGCAGTTCTTC,CASKVGRNNEQFF
TRBJ2-7,once,TRBV2,.,TGTGCCAGCAGCGGTTACGGGACCCTCTACGAGCAGTACTTC,CASSGYGTLYEQYF
TRBJ1-2,.,TRBV28,TRBD1,TGTGCCAGCACCGGGACAGGGAGAAACTATGGCTACACCTTC,CASTGTGRNYGYTF
TRBJ2-7,few,TRBV28,TRBD1,TGTGCCAGCAGTTCCCCGGGGACAGGTTGGGGCGCCTACGAGCAGTACTTC,CASSSPGTGWGAYEQYF
TRBJ2-6,once,TRBV10-3,.,TGTGCCATCAGTGAGTCTCCGTTTGGCGGCAGGGCCCGGGGTGGGGCCAACGTCCTGACTTTC,CAISESPFGGRARGGANVLTF
TRBJ2-5,.,TRBV7-8,.,TGTGCCAGCAGCGTAGGGACAATGGAAGAGACCCAGTACTTC,CASSVGTMEETQYF
TRBJ2-2,.,TRBV28,.,TGTGCCAGCAGCCAAAACCGGGACGAGGAGCTGTTTTTT,CASSQNRDEELFF
TRBJ1-1,.,TRBV21-1,.,TGTGCCAGCAGCCCCCCCCGCCTCCCGGACATCTTTGGGAACACTGAAGCTTTCTTT,CASSPPRLPDIFGNTEAFF
TRBJ1-5,.,TRBV14,TRBD1,TGTGCCAGCAGCCATGGACAGGGACGCAATCAGCCCCAGCATTTT,CASSHGQGRNQPQHF
TRBJ2-2,.,TRBV5-4,.,TGTGCCAGCAGCTTGTCACTCAGCGTCGGGGAGCTGTTTTTT,CASSLSLSVGELFF
TRBJ1-2,.,TRBV7-2,.,TGTGCCAGCAGCTTAGGTGGGAACCCCTATGGCTACACCTTC,CASSLGGNPYGYTF
TRBJ2-5,few,TRBV5-6,.,TGTGCCAGCAGCTCCCCGGTGGGGTACCAAGAGACCCAGTACTTC,CASSSPVGYQETQYF
TRBJ1-1,.,TRBV7-3,.,TGTGCCAGCAGCTTAGGGAGGAACACTGAAGCTTTCTTT,CASSLGRNTEAFF
TRBJ2-7,.,TRBV19,.,TGTGCCAGTAGTACCAGACTCCAGAGCATGGTCCCCGAGCAGTACTTC,CASSTRLQSMVPEQYF
TRBJ2-1,.,TRBV20-1,.,TGCAGTGCTATAGGCAATGAGCAGTTCTTC,CSAIGNEQFF
TRBJ1-2,.,TRBV30,.,TGTGCACAGGGAGGCAGCCCCTATGGCTACACCTTC,CAQGGSPYGYTF
TRBJ2-1,many,TRBV29-1,TRBD2,TGCAGCGTTGAAGACGTTGGGACTAGCGGGAGGAATGAGCAGTTCTTC,CSVEDVGTSGRNEQFF
TRBJ2-1,.,TRBV5-4,TRBD2,TGTGCCAGCAGCTGGGGGGGAGCGGGAGTAAACAATGAGCAGTTCTTC,CASSWGGAGVNNEQFF
TRBJ1-1,few,TRBV9,.,TGTGCCAGCAGCGTAGTATCCAGGGGCACTGAAGCTTTCTTT,CASSVVSRGTEAFF
TRBJ2-1,.,TRBV5-1,TRBD2,TGCGCCAGCAGCTACCTAGCGGGAGCTAACTACAATGAGCAGTTCTTC,CASSYLAGANYNEQFF
TRBJ1-5,few,TRBV27,.,TGTGCCAGCAGTTTATCGAAGATAGGGGGTAGCAATCAGCCCCAGCATTTT,CASSLSKIGGSNQPQHF
TRBJ2-2,once,TRBV28,.,TGTGCCAGCATAGAAGCGGGCCTACCGGGGACCGGGGAGCTGTTTTTT,CASIEAGLPGTGELFF
TRBJ2-1,.,TRBV5-4,TRBD1,TGTGCCAGCAGCTCAGGGACAGGAGTTTACAATGAGCAGTTCTTC,CASSSGTGVYNEQFF
TRBJ1-2,.,TRBV29-1,.,TGCAGCACTGGGTCCGCCGGATCAGGGGAAGTTACCTTC,CSTGSAGSGEVTF
TRBJ2-2,few,TRBV29-1,.,.,CSVDFRGSGAGELFF
TRBJ1-2,.,TRBV28,.,TGTGCCAGCAGTTTAGCGACGACTCGCGGCTACACCTTC,CASSLATTRGYTF
TRBJ1-2,.,TRBV10-2,.,TGCGCCAGCAGTGAGTCGAGGGTACGGAACTATGGCTACACCTTC,CASSESRVRNYGYTF
TRBJ2-1,.,TRBV5-1,.,TGCGCCAGCAGCTCAATGGGCAGCTCCTACAATGAGCAGTTCTTC,CASSSMGSSYNEQFF
TRBJ2-5,.,TRBV5-1,TRBD1,TGCGCCAGCAGCCTAGGGACAGGGGTTGAGACCCAGTACTTC,CASSLGTGVETQYF
TRBJ1-4,.,TRBV6-6,TRBD1,TGTGCCAGCAGTCAAATCGACAGGGGCGGTAATGAAAAACTGTTTTTT,CASSQIDRGGNEKLFF